This paragraph reports one T cell receptor (beta chain). The data stem from a study of cytomegalovirus exposure and HLA in healthy donors. 60 Vbeta and 13 Jbeta primers were used in PCR. Assay used: immunoSEQ multiplex PCR; TCRdb lists only in-frame clones, some missing. The repertoire holds roughly 220,000 clones, with more than 65% as singletons. Samples came from healthy bone marrow donors. Specimen: PBMCs. The TCR originated in a man between 45 and 60 years old in good health and CMV-seronegative.

CDR3 region: CASSPSSGRYEQYF. The CDR3 nucleotides are TGTGCCAGCAGCCCCTCTAGCGGGCGATACGAGCAGTACTTC. V usage is TRBV11-2 and J usage is TRBJ2-7; 8 positions match TRBD2. With V trimmed by 5 bases and J by 4 bases, 7 bases remained unmatched. In germline, CDR1 is SGHAT, CDR2 FQNNGV. The CDR3 length is 14 residues.